This T cell receptor beta chain was identified in a study of blood T cell repertoires in COVID-19. Here immunoSEQ multiplex PCR was the method, and the copy in TCRdb shows in-frame clones only, minus some. The sample contains a few hundred thousand clones, approximately 85% of which appear only once. V was pared by 4 bases and J by 9 bases, with 16 bases between. CDR3 size: 14 residues. The V gene's germline CDR1 is MGHRA and CDR2 YSYEKL. Participants, about 18 to 100 years old, spanned some 23 US areas. Categorization into cohorts depended on clinical history that participants reported. The J gene is TRBJ2-1, the V gene TRBV4-1; D gene unclear. The sequencing input was PBMCs or T cells enriched from blood (not recorded which). The sequence was obtained from a woman aged 50 to 65 who had been exposed to COVID-19. CDR3 protein: CASSPHRSGGEQFF. The CDR3 bases are TGCGCCAGCAGCCCCCACCGGTCCGGCGGTGAGCAGTTCTTC.